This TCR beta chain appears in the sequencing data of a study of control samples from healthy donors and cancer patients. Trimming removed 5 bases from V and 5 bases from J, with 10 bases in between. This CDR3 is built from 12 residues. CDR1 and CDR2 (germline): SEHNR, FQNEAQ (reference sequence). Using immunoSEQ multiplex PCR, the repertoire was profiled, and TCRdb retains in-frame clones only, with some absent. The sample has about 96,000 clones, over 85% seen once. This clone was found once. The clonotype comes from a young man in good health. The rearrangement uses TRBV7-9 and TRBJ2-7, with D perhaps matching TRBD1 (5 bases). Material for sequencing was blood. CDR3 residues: CASSIGAHEQYF. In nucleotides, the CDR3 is TGTGCCAGCAGCATAGGGGCCCACGAGCAGTACTTC.